This TCR beta chain appears in the sequencing data of a study of T cell responses to AZD1222 COVID-19 vaccine. Second-dose groups at about 4 or about 12 weeks were pooled. Profiled with immunoSEQ multiplex PCR; TCRdb holds only in-frame clones, not every one. The sample lists about 120,000 clones, approximately 94% seen once, with around 5% in the top ten. Germline lookup yields CDR1 LGHNA and CDR2 YSLEER. The CDR3 spans 15 residues. V was pared by 3 bases and J by 4 bases, with 5 bases of the junction left unmatched. Study results and caveats: At 160-218 and 743-854, vaccine-associated CD4 TCRs were dominant, and they spanned spike.

With regard to this clone: Antigen unknown.

This sequence originates from an adult who received the AZD1222 COVID-19 vaccine. This rearrangement joins TRBV4-3 to TRBJ2-3, with 9 bases aligning to TRBD1. Sequences were derived from peripheral blood, sampled 28 days after the second AZD1222 dose. Here the CDR3 reads CASSQGQGKADTQYF. For the CDR3, the DNA is TGCGCCAGCAGCCAGGGACAGGGAAAGGCAGATACGCAGTATTTT.